The 8 T cell receptor beta chains in this list originate from one sample, sequenced in a study of T cells in Graves' hyperthyroidism and ophthalmopathy. From RNA transcripts, TCR beta CDR3 regions were amplified. The HTBI primer set drove a first-round RT-PCR of the TCR CDR3. From the multiplex PCR reads, TCRdb called clonotypes with MiXCR, one entry per CDR3 protein. The table records some 400,000 distinct CDR3 sequences, 15% to 20% of them present only once. Sample: blood. Receptor source: a woman aged 18-30 years with Graves' hyperthyroidism.

This clonotype has at least ten counts. This chain uses TRBV13 with TRBJ2-7, with 8 bases aligning to TRBD2. J gave up 2 bases and V 5 bases, and 8 bases lay outside the gene matches. The CDR3 covers 15 residues. Germline lookup yields CDR1 PRHDT and CDR2 FYEKMQ (reference sequence). CDR3 DNA sequence: TGTGCCAGCAGCGAACTGACGGGGGGGCCCTACGAGCAGTACTTC. Amino acid sequence: CASSELTGGPYEQYF.

This clonotype was counted many times. This chain links TRBV11-2 with TRBJ1-1; the match to TRBD1 covers 11 bases. The V and J ends lost 5 bases and 3 bases, in that order; junction bases with no gene match: 11. The CDR3 totals 17 residues. Germline V lookup: CDR1 SGHAT, CDR2 FQNNGV. In DNA, the CDR3 is TGTGCCAGCAGCCGAGGGACAGGGGGGGTTTTGGACACTGAAGCTTTCTTT. As protein: CASSRGTGGVLDTEAFF.

This clonotype has a count of ten or more. CDR3 sequence reads: CASSLGAPATQPQHF. DNA for the CDR3: TGTGCCAGCAGTTTAGGAGCCCCCGCGACACAGCCCCAGCATTTT. This sequence joins TRBV12-3 or TRBV12-4 and TRBJ1-5, with unresolved D. Trimming stripped 1 base from V and 7 bases from J, with 14 bases between. CDR3 length equals 15 residues.

The V and J genes are TRBV6-1 and TRBJ1-5; 8 bases map to TRBD1. Germline V gives CDR1 MNHNS, CDR2 SASEGT. The J segment lost 6 bases and the V segment lost 7 bases, leaving 5 bases of the junction unmatched. The CDR3 loop spans 13 amino acids. The CDR3 spells CASTEDRGQPQHF. Written as DNA, the CDR3 is TGTGCCAGCACCGAAGACAGGGGTCAGCCCCAGCATTTT.

The CDR3 DNA sequence: TGTGCCTGGAGTGGGATCAGGGAAGACCAGCCCCAGCATTTT. It specifies CAWSGIREDQPQHF. The chain employs TRBV30 and TRBJ1-5; weak D call: TRBD1 (5 bases). Trimming left V 1 base short and J 7 bases short, with 14 bases between. The CDR3 is 14 residues long. Germline values: CDR1 GTSNPN, CDR2 SVGIG (reference sequence).

This clonotype has only a few counts. The rearrangement links TRBV20-1 to TRBJ1-1, with 7 bases that match TRBD1. Germline CDR1 is DFQATT and CDR2 is SNEGSKA (reference sequence). Losses at the gene ends were 0 bases for V and 0 bases for J; bases not matched to a gene: 10. This CDR3 is 17 amino acids long. This chain's CDR3 is CSARDLEGATMNTEAFF. In nucleotides, the CDR3 is TGCAGTGCTAGAGATCTGGAGGGGGCTACCATGAACACTGAAGCTTTCTTT.

This clonotype was detected many times. V is TRBV28 and J is TRBJ2-7; TRBD2 matches at 7 bases. CDR1 and CDR2 from the germline V gene are MDHEN and SYDVKM. V lost 5 bases to trimming and J lost 3 bases; unmatched junction nucleotides: 13. CDR3 length equals 16 residues. This CDR3 reads CASSPRGWGGSYEQYF. The CDR3 DNA reads as TGTGCCAGCAGTCCCCGGGGTTGGGGAGGGAGCTACGAGCAGTACTTC.

This clonotype was detected many times. This chain joins TRBV7-9 and TRBJ1-1, with 7 bases identical to TRBD1. J was trimmed by 4 bases and V by 3 bases; bases with no gene match: 5. The CDR3 loop spans 14 amino acids. Germline V gene lookup returns CDR1 SEHNR and CDR2 FQNEAQ (reference sequence). The CDR3 coding sequence is TGTGCCAGCAGCTTTTTACAGGGGAGCACTGAAGCTTTCTTT. This sequence encodes CASSFLQGSTEAFF.